Included here is one T cell receptor (delta chain) sequence, with context. This clone is characterized as large (0.1 to 1%). Its specific antigen is unknown. Base qualities were left out, and no much larger clone turns up one base away. The record originates from a study of fetal and pediatric gammadelta thymocytes (dated by TCRdb to between 2021 and 2024). Study-level background: To strengthen a single-cell study of gammadelta thymocyte development, the researchers used bulk gammadelta thymocyte repertoires that mixed previously published data with newly generated, unpublished data. The bulk gammadelta thymocyte repertoire set covered some 10 subjects in total, 3 fetal thymus donors and 7 pediatric thymus donors. Bulk gammadelta thymocyte repertoires combined previously published data (refs 27,28) with unpublished data. Bulk TCR repertoire data were included to raise the number of subjects and reinforce the CDR3 publicity analysis. General conclusions and limits of the study: Fetal gammadelta thymocyte repertoires were previously reported to be enriched for TRDV2, TRGV8 and TRGV9 usage, low N additions and public CDR3s compared with post-natal repertoires.

Thymocytes were stained with Zombie NIR viability dye plus antibodies to CD3 (UCHT1), TCRgammadelta (11F2), TCRVgamma9 (IMMU360) and TCRVdelta2 (IMMU389). From human fetal and pediatric thymuses, sorted Vgamma9Vdelta2 and nonVgamma9Vdelta2 gammadelta thymocytes were used to generate bulk TRD and TRG CDR3 repertoires separately. Pediatric thymus tissue was collected in Belgium from children having cardiac surgery. Pediatric thymus donors in the study were aged between about 1 and 12 years. Thymic cell suspensions were prepared from fetal and post-natal thymuses as described previously. NonVgamma9Vdelta2 thymocytes were sorted as CD3+ gammadeltaTCR+ cells lacking the Vgamma9+Vdelta2+ phenotype. Cells were sorted on a FACS Aria III cell sorter (BD Biosciences). Reads for this sample came from an Illumina MiSeq. Per the original workflow: To analyze publicity, the Vgamma9Vdelta2 and nonVgamma9Vdelta2 bulk CDR3 files from each subject were merged so that every subject had one combined repertoire. CDR3 publicity was given a score from 0 to 19 by checking each amino acid sequence across 9 single-cell datasets and 10 bulk repertoires with base R and dplyr. TCRdb processed the public reads again with the CATT caller, after which rows with matching DNA were combined. The V and J calls and clone size come from TCRdb's table, not from the authors' own analysis. The sample table contains 1,500 to 2,000 delta-chain clones; only one count was recorded for roughly 25% of them. The ten largest account for around 4.5% of the sample.

According to the germline V gene, CDR1 reads TSESDYY and CDR2 reads QEAYKQQN. The cysteine opens and the phenylalanine closes a CDR3 of 19 amino acids. The retained sequence is limited to the CDR3, 57 bases, with the frame set at the first base. The junction carries 23 bases between V and J, which are trimmed by 0 bases and 2 bases respectively. The sample comprised non-Vgamma9Vdelta2 gamma-delta T cells from the thymus. This specimen's cell subset or site label, per the study, means: CD3+gammadeltaTCR+ thymocytes not co-expressing Vgamma9 and Vdelta2. The chain links TRAV38-2/DV8 with TRDJ1; perhaps TRDD3 is the D gene, with 6 bases matching. The sequence was obtained from a child who underwent cardiac surgery and was recorded as healthy. The DNA sequence follows: TGTGCTTATAGGAGCGAACGACCTACGGGATGGATACAAACCGATAAACTCATCTTT. Translated, this gives CAYRSERPTGWIQTDKLIF.